This TCR beta chain emerged from a study of blood T cells in healthy people across ages. Study-wide points: Without sorted subsets, naive and antigen-experienced compartments could not be conclusively compared. Aged donors had fewer naive CD4+ cells and lower diversity than long-lived donors.

Combining a sample-barcoded 5' primer with a J-beta primer mix, a second PCR ran for about 7 to 12 cycles. Each CDR3 protein gets one entry after TCRdb re-called the 5' RACE reads with MiXCR. Altogether 540,000 or so distinct CDR3 sequences are present, 40% to 50% being singletons, with the ten largest covering roughly 24%. In its sample, this clonotype was seen a few times. What it binds is unknown. V gave up 6 bases and J gave up 3 bases, with 14 bases separating them. The CDR3 runs 14 residues. The sequence was obtained from an elderly man in good health. The sample taken for sequencing was blood. The rearrangement uses TRBV12-3 or TRBV12-4 and TRBJ1-1; D uncertain. CDR3 sequence: CASSLDREYTEAFF. In nucleotides, the CDR3 is TGTGCCAGCAGCCTGGACCGCGAGTACACTGAAGCTTTCTTT.